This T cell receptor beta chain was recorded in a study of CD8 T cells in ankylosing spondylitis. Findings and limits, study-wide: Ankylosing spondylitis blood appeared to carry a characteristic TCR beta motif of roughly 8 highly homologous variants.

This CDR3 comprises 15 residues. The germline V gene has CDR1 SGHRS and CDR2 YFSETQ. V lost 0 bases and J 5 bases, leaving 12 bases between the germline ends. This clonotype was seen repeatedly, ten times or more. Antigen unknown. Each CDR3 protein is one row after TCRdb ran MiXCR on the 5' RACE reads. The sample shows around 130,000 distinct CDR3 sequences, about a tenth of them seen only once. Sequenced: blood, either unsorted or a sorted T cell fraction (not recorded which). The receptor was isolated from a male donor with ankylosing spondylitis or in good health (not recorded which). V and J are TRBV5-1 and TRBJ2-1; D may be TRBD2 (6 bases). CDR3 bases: TGCGCCAGCAGCTTGGCCGGGGCGGGGAACAATGAGCAGTTCTTC. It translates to CASSLAGAGNNEQFF.